Below, 28 T cell receptor beta chains from the same sample are listed, as sequenced in a study of Graves' ophthalmopathy and Graves' hyperthyroidism. Beta-chain TCR CDR3 regions were amplified from RNA transcripts. Scientists carried out first-round RT-PCR using HTBI primers and then a second-round multiplex PCR. MiXCR, applied by TCRdb to the multiplex PCR reads, yields one record per CDR3 protein. The table records roughly 500,000 distinct CDR3 sequences, approximately 14% of them present only once. The sample comprised blood. Receptors originate from a woman under 40 with Graves' ophthalmopathy.

This clonotype was detected many times. The J gene is TRBJ1-1, the V gene TRBV12-3 or TRBV12-4; no clear D. V lost 3 bases to trimming and J lost 2 bases, with 10 bases between them. The CDR3 is 14 residues long. CDR3 sequence: CASSFSRTNTEAFF. DNA for the CDR3: TGTGCCAGCAGTTTTAGTCGTACTAACACTGAAGCTTTCTTT.

This clonotype was counted ten times or more. The chain has TRBV25-1 and TRBJ2-2; weak D call: TRBD1 (5 bases). Per the germline V gene, CDR1 is MGHDK and CDR2 is SYGVNS. V shed 10 bases and J shed 7 bases, with 22 bases lying between them. CDR3 length: 15 amino acids. The CDR3 DNA reads TGTGCCACCCGCTCTCCGGCAGGGTCGGGCGGGGAGCTGTTTTTT. This codes for CATRSPAGSGGELFF.

There are many counts of this clonotype. The chain carries TRBV30 and TRBJ1-2; maybe TRBD1 (6 bases). The CDR3 has 14 amino acids. Germline loops: CDR1 GTSNPN, CDR2 SVGIG (reference sequence). V gave up 4 bases and J gave up 4 bases, with 16 bases separating them. CDR3 sequence: CAWKGDQGLYGYTF. In DNA form, the CDR3 reads TGTGCCTGGAAGGGGGACCAAGGGCTCTATGGCTACACCTTC.

The table lists this clonotype with many counts. The rearrangement uses TRBV29-1 and TRBJ1-2; 8 nucleotides line up with TRBD1. This CDR3 has 14 amino acids. CDR1 and CDR2 from the germline V gene are SQVTM and ANQGSEA. With V trimmed by 8 bases and J by 3 bases, 11 bases remained unmatched. The CDR3 nucleotides read TGCAGCTCCGCAGCCGGGACAGGCCACTATGGCTACACCTTC. It is translated as CSSAAGTGHYGYTF. The whole variable domain, remainder taken from reference TRBV29-1 and TRBJ1-2, is SAVISQKPSRDICQRGTSLTIQCQVDSQVTMMFWYRQQPGQSLTLIATANQGSEATYESGFVIDKFPISRPNLTFSTLTVSNMSPEDSSIYLCSSAAGTGHYGYTFGSGTRLTVV.

This clonotype was seen repeatedly, ten times or more. The chain carries TRBV6-1 and TRBJ1-6; 7 nucleotides line up with TRBD1. With V trimmed by 7 bases and J by 2 bases, 11 bases remained unmatched. Germline CDR1 and CDR2: MNHNS and SASEGT. This CDR3 has 17 amino acids. CDR3 in amino acids: CASTVQGKRTYNSPLHF. Written as DNA, the CDR3 is TGTGCCAGCACTGTACAGGGGAAGAGAACCTATAATTCACCCCTCCACTTT.

This clonotype was counted at least ten times. The chain recombines TRBV5-6 with TRBJ2-5, with 8 bases matching TRBD1. Germline trimming cut 4 bases from V and 5 bases from J; bases unmatched to any gene: 13. The CDR3 is 16 amino acids. Looked up from germline, CDR1 is SGHDT and CDR2 is YYEEEE. The CDR3 protein is CASSNTDREDLETQYF. In DNA form, the CDR3 reads TGTGCCAGCAGCAATACGGACAGGGAAGATTTGGAGACCCAGTACTTC. Full variable domain (missing parts from reference TRBV5-6 and TRBJ2-5): DAGVTQSPTHLIKTRGQQVTLRCSPKSGHDTVSWYQQALGQGPQFIFQYYEEEERQRGNFPDRFSGHQFPNYSSELNVNALLLGDSALYLCASSNTDREDLETQYFGPGTRLLVL.

This clonotype was detected only once. The genes are TRBV20-1 and TRBJ2-5, with TRBD2 identical over 12 bases. The germline V gene encodes CDR1 DFQATT and CDR2 SNEGSKA (reference sequence). With 3 bases clipped from V and 2 bases from J, the junction kept 7 bases outside the gene matches. The CDR3 has 16 residues. As DNA, the CDR3 is TGCAGTGCTAGGAGAGGACTAGCGGGGAATCAAGAGACCCAGTACTTC. This sequence encodes CSARRGLAGNQETQYF.

In its sample, this clonotype was seen many times. The chain couples TRBV27 to TRBJ2-7, with 8 bases lining up with TRBD2. J gave up 1 base and V 2 bases, and 7 bases lay outside the gene matches. CDR1 is MNHEY and CDR2 is SMNVEV in the germline V gene (reference sequence). The CDR3 is 16 amino acids. CDR3 loop: CASSLGSSGLSYEQYF. The CDR3 DNA is TGTGCCAGCAGTTTAGGGTCTAGCGGGCTGTCCTACGAGCAGTACTTC.

This clonotype was seen a few times. Germline and junction disagree at one end, which may indicate a read error. CDR3 residues: CASSIGQGSGGCTF. CDR3 nucleotide sequence: TGTGCCAGCAGCATCGGACAGGGTTCAGGGGGCTGCACCTTC. The chain links TRBV6-1 to TRBJ1-2, with 8 bases that match TRBD1. Germline CDR1 is MNHNS and CDR2 is SASEGT. The CDR3 has 14 residues.

This clonotype has at least ten counts. The V gene is TRBV15, the J gene TRBJ1-5; no firm D call. V lost 3 bases to trimming and J lost 7 bases, with 19 bases between them. This CDR3 has 16 amino acids. Germline V gene lookup returns CDR1 LNHNV and CDR2 YYDKDF (reference sequence). CDR3 coding DNA: TGTGCCACCAGCAGCCCTCGGGAGGGATCTTGGCAGCCCCAGCATTTT. Translation: CATSSPREGSWQPQHF. The full variable domain, its missing parts supplied by reference TRBV15 and TRBJ1-5, is DAMVIQNPRYQVTQFGKPVTLSCSQTLNHNVMYWYQQKSSQAPKLLFHYYDKDFNNEADTPDNFQSRRPNTSFCFLDIRSPGLGDTAMYLCATSSPREGSWQPQHFGDGTRLSIL.

This clonotype was counted ten times or more. V and J are TRBV6-1 and TRBJ2-7, with 9 bases identical to TRBD1. The CDR3 covers 13 residues. The ends lost 3 bases at V and 6 bases at J; junction bases unmatched: 3. Germline V gene data show CDR1 as MNHNS and CDR2 as SASEGT. The CDR3, as DNA: TGTGCCAGCAGTGATCGACAGGGGGTCGAGCAGTACTTC. Protein sequence: CASSDRQGVEQYF.

This clonotype occurred many times. This chain connects TRBV20-1 to TRBJ2-7, with D unresolved. The germline CDR1 and CDR2 sequences are DFQATT and SNEGSKA (reference sequence). CDR3 length equals 13 residues. Trimming pared 5 bases from V and 2 bases from J, leaving 13 bases between. Here the CDR3 reads CSAGSQAPYEQYF. CDR3 nucleotides: TGCAGTGCTGGTAGCCAGGCCCCCTACGAGCAGTACTTC.

This clonotype occurred once. V and J are TRBV20-1 and TRBJ1-5; 7 nucleotides line up with TRBD1. This CDR3 region has 13 residues. Germline V gene data show CDR1 as DFQATT and CDR2 as SNEGSKA (reference sequence). Trimming took 3 bases from V and 4 from J; bases not matched to a gene: 3. DNA for the CDR3: TGCAGTGCTAGGTGGGACAGTAATCAGCCCCAGCATTTT. Its protein product is CSARWDSNQPQHF.

This clonotype was seen ten or more times. V gene TRBV28 combines with J gene TRBJ1-1; D may be TRBD1 (5 bases). CDR3 length: 11 residues. V lost 3 bases and J 8 bases, leaving 7 bases between the germline ends. The germline gives CDR1 MDHEN, CDR2 SYDVKM. CDR3 in amino acids: CASSLWGEAFF. CDR3 sequence (DNA): TGTGCCAGCAGTTTGTGGGGCGAAGCTTTCTTT.

This clonotype appeared many times. The chain couples TRBV28 to TRBJ1-1, with D unclear. The CDR3 totals 11 residues. Trimming removed 10 bases from V and 1 base from J, with 7 bases in between. Germline V gene sequence: CDR1 MDHEN, CDR2 SYDVKM. CDR3 bases: TGTGCCACGGAAGAGAACACTGAAGCTTTCTTT. It yields the protein CATEENTEAFF.

This clonotype was counted many times. Being one base from a much bigger clone, this may be a read error. The chain links TRBV6-5 to TRBJ2-7; D is perhaps TRBD1 (6 bases). This CDR3 spans 13 amino acids. Germline loops: CDR1 MNHEY, CDR2 SVGAGI. Trimming took 5 bases from V and 2 from J, leaving 10 bases between them. CDR3 coding DNA: TGTGCCAGCAGTCGGACAGAAACCTACGAGCAGTACTTC. Its protein product is CASSRTETYEQYF.

This clonotype was counted many times. This rearrangement joins TRBV20-1 to TRBJ2-7; perhaps TRBD2 as D (6 bases). This CDR3 is 17 amino acids long. V shed 3 bases and J shed 2 bases, with 23 bases lying between them. In germline, CDR1 is DFQATT, CDR2 SNEGSKA (reference sequence). The CDR3 here is CSASIPRTWDSAYEQYF. DNA for the CDR3: TGCAGTGCTAGCATCCCTCGGACCTGGGACTCCGCCTACGAGCAGTACTTC.

About this clonotype: This may arise from a read error, as a much more abundant clone is one base away. V and J are TRBV12-3 or TRBV12-4 and TRBJ1-1; 7 bases agree with TRBD1. With 7 bases clipped from V and 0 bases from J, the junction kept 5 bases outside the gene matches. CDR3 size: 14 residues. The CDR3 spells CASTSGTVNTEAFF. The DNA for the CDR3 is TGTGCCAGCACCTCCGGGACAGTGAACACTGAAGCTTTCTTT.

This clonotype was found many times. One end of the junction fails to match germline, which may point to a read error. This chain joins TRBV20-1 and TRBJ1-2; 8 bases map to TRBD1. The CDR3 totals 13 residues. The V gene's germline CDR1 is DFQATT and CDR2 SNEGSKA (reference sequence). The CDR3 is CSATDRAGYGYTF. In DNA, the CDR3 is TGCAGCGCTACGGACAGGGCGGGCTATGGCTACACCTTC.

This clonotype came up many times. The rearrangement joins TRBV30 to TRBJ2-2; TRBD1 might be the D (6 bases). The V gene's germline CDR1 is GTSNPN and CDR2 SVGIG (reference sequence). The V end lost 2 bases, the J end lost 4 bases, and 14 bases lay between the germline ends. The CDR3 has 15 amino acids. The CDR3 nucleotides read TGTGCCTGGAGTCCGATTAACAGGGCCACCGGGGAGCTGTTTTTT. Its translation is CAWSPINRATGELFF.

This clonotype appeared many times. The genes are TRBV28 and TRBJ2-7; D not certain. This CDR3 contains 12 residues. The germline gives CDR1 MDHEN, CDR2 SYDVKM. Trimming pared 6 bases from V and 4 bases from J, leaving 10 bases between. The DNA of the CDR3 is TGTGCCAGCAGAAATAGCAGGTACGAGCAGTACTTC. Amino acid sequence: CASRNSRYEQYF.

There are many counts of this clonotype. The rearrangement uses TRBV4-2 and TRBJ2-7, with TRBD2 identical over 8 bases. CDR1 is LGHNA and CDR2 is YNFKEQ in the germline V gene. The junction had 3 bases not matched to a gene; V was cut back by 2 bases and J by 0 bases. The CDR3 length is 15 residues. The CDR3 coding sequence is TGTGCCAGCAGCCAATTAGCGGGGAGCTCCTACGAGCAGTACTTC. Encoded protein: CASSQLAGSSYEQYF.

This clonotype has a count of ten or more. The CDR3 nucleotides read TGTGCCAGCAGCTTCTATCCCTCCTTCTTGTCTGGAGGAAACACCATATATTTT. It yields the protein CASSFYPSFLSGGNTIYF. The rearrangement uses TRBV6-2 or TRBV6-3 and TRBJ1-3, with unresolved D. The CDR3 runs 18 residues. V was cut by 6 bases and J by 4 bases, with 25 bases left in between. CDR1 and CDR2 from the germline V gene are MNHEY and SVGEGT.

This clonotype showed up many times. The rearrangement links TRBV27 to TRBJ1-2; D remains unclear. The CDR3 consists of 13 residues. V lost 5 bases and J 4 bases, leaving 11 bases between the germline ends. The germline V gene encodes CDR1 MNHEY and CDR2 SMNVEV (reference sequence). The CDR3 nucleotides read TGTGCCAGCAGTCCGACCCGCCGCTATGGCTACACCTTC. It translates to CASSPTRRYGYTF.

The count of this clonotype is one. The genes are TRBV6-1 and TRBJ2-7; D might be TRBD1 (6 bases). V was trimmed by 10 bases and J by 3 bases, leaving 13 bases between them. Germline CDR1 and CDR2: MNHNS and SASEGT. CDR3 length equals 12 residues. The chain's CDR3 is CATRGGNYEQYF. In nucleotides, the CDR3 is TGTGCCACGCGAGGGGGTAACTACGAGCAGTACTTC.

V gene TRBV5-1 combines with J gene TRBJ1-5; D call uncertain. The CDR3 has 16 residues. Looked up from germline, CDR1 is SGHRS and CDR2 is YFSETQ. V shed 1 base and J shed 0 bases, with 11 bases lying between them. The chain's CDR3 is CASSLFPVNSNQPQHF. The CDR3 DNA follows: TGCGCCAGCAGCTTGTTTCCAGTGAATAGCAATCAGCCCCAGCATTTT.

This clonotype appeared many times. The chain recombines TRBV20-1 with TRBJ1-5; no clear D gene. CDR1 and CDR2 from the germline V gene are DFQATT and SNEGSKA (reference sequence). V lost 0 bases and J lost 6, with 12 bases in between. The CDR3 spans 14 residues. The CDR3 region has the DNA TGCAGTGCTAGAGATTGGAGGAAAACTCAGCCCCAGCATTTT. It codes for CSARDWRKTQPQHF.

This clonotype showed up many times. The gene calls are TRBV29-1 and TRBJ2-5; TRBD2 agrees at 7 bases. Germline-derived CDR1 and CDR2 are SQVTM and ANQGSEA. V lost 5 bases, J lost 5 bases, and 11 bases stayed unmatched. The CDR3 consists of 14 residues. The CDR3 loop is CSVRLREHFETQYF. CDR3 coding DNA: TGCAGCGTTAGGTTGCGGGAGCATTTTGAGACCCAGTACTTC. Looking up the rest from reference TRBV29-1 and TRBJ2-5 gives the full variable domain: SAVISQKPSRDICQRGTSLTIQCQVDSQVTMMFWYRQQPGQSLTLIATANQGSEATYESGFVIDKFPISRPNLTFSTLTVSNMSPEDSSIYLCSVRLREHFETQYFGPGTRLLVL.